Below are 22 T cell receptor beta chains sequenced from a single sample in a study of sequential checkpoint blockade in melanoma. The sample's treatment: randomized to nivolumab then ipilimumab (arm A) or the reverse (arm B). The assay was immunoSEQ multiplex PCR, and TCRdb's table has in-frame clones only and misses some. The data hold 10,000 to 15,000 clones, with less than 70% observed a single time. The starting material was CD8+ T cells sorted from blood (inferred from file names), obtained from a patient given nivolumab and ipilimumab in sequence. The receptors here all came from a human donor with melanoma.

V is TRBV9 and J is TRBJ2-7; D perhaps matches TRBD2 (6 bases). The CDR3 is made up of 14 amino acids. Germline CDR1 and CDR2: SGDLS and YYNGEE. Trimming pared 0 bases from V and 2 bases from J, leaving 9 bases between. In DNA form, the CDR3 reads TGTGCCAGCAGCGTAGGGGGAGGCACCTACGAGCAGTACTTC. Its translation: CASSVGGGTYEQYF.

The V call is TRBV14, the J call TRBJ2-7; TRBD1 matches at 8 bases. Per germline, CDR1 SGHDN and CDR2 FVKESK. After removal of 1 base from V and 3 bases from J, the junction contained 2 bases not matched to a gene. The CDR3 runs to 14 residues. The CDR3 DNA follows: TGTGCCAGCAGCCAAGGGACAGGGTTCTACGAGCAGTACTTC. Amino acids: CASSQGTGFYEQYF.

This clone was seen a single time. V is TRBV9 and J is TRBJ2-1, with a tentative D call TRBD2 (6 bases). CDR1 is SGDLS and CDR2 is YYNGEE in the germline V gene. The CDR3 is 15 residues long. The V and J ends lost 0 bases and 6 bases respectively, with 13 bases between them. The CDR3: CASSVEGSGFNEQFF. In DNA form, the CDR3 reads TGTGCCAGCAGCGTAGAAGGTAGCGGTTTCAATGAGCAGTTCTTC.

This clone came up once. The chain uses TRBV27 and TRBJ1-1; D perhaps matches TRBD1 (5 bases). The germline gives CDR1 MNHEY, CDR2 SMNVEV (reference sequence). Trimming removed 3 bases at V and 3 bases at J, with 8 bases between. This CDR3 comprises 13 residues. The CDR3 is CASSLRGDTEAFF. The CDR3 bases are TGTGCCAGCAGTTTGCGGGGGGACACTGAAGCTTTCTTT.

The chain joins TRBV7-8 to TRBJ2-3; 9 nucleotides align to TRBD2. The ends lost 1 base at V and 3 bases at J; junction bases unmatched: 5. This CDR3 region has 16 residues. Per germline, CDR1 SGHVS and CDR2 FQNEAQ. CDR3 nucleotide sequence: TGTGCCAGCAGCTTAGATAGCGGGGGAGCTACAGATACGCAGTATTTT. The encoded protein is CASSLDSGGATDTQYF.

The chain has TRBV5-6 and TRBJ2-2; D is possibly TRBD2 (7 bases). CDR3 length: 16 residues. CDR1 and CDR2 from the germline V gene are SGHDT and YYEEEE. Trimming stripped 2 bases from V and 0 bases from J, with 11 bases between. Here the CDR3 reads CASSFGGGPNTGELFF. DNA for the CDR3: TGTGCCAGCAGCTTTGGGGGGGGCCCGAACACCGGGGAGCTGTTTTTT.

This sequence joins TRBV27 and TRBJ2-7; D perhaps matches TRBD1 (5 bases). The germline V and J ends were trimmed by 5 bases and 3 bases, with 11 bases remaining between them. Germline CDR1 MNHEY, CDR2 SMNVEV (reference sequence). The CDR3 is 13 amino acids. The CDR3 DNA sequence: TGTGCCAGCAGTCCCCAGGGTGGCTACGAGCAGTACTTC. It translates to CASSPQGGYEQYF.

This chain links TRBV6-1 with TRBJ2-7, with D perhaps matching TRBD2 (6 bases). V shed 5 bases and J shed 6 bases, with 11 bases lying between them. Germline loops: CDR1 MNHNS, CDR2 SASEGT. The CDR3 runs 12 residues. The CDR3 spells CASSITSFEQYF. The CDR3 region has the DNA TGTGCCAGCAGTATAACTAGCTTCGAGCAGTACTTC.

A few counts support this clone. The chain joins TRBV14 to TRBJ2-1; 11 bases align to TRBD1. Unmatched junction bases numbered 8, after V lost 4 bases and J lost 6 bases. Per germline, CDR1 SGHDN and CDR2 FVKESK. The CDR3 runs 16 residues. CDR3 protein: CASSRRAGTGGNEQFF. In DNA form, the CDR3 reads TGTGCCAGCAGCCGCCGGGCCGGGACAGGGGGCAATGAGCAGTTCTTC.

This clone appeared a few times. J is TRBJ2-1 and V is TRBV4-1, with D possibly being TRBD2 (6 bases). Germline V gene sequence: CDR1 MGHRA, CDR2 YSYEKL. V was pared by 1 base and J by 3 bases, with 13 bases between. This CDR3 contains 16 residues. The CDR3, as DNA: TGCGCCAGCAGCCAAGTATTTGGGACTGGCTACAATGAGCAGTTCTTC. This codes for CASSQVFGTGYNEQFF.

The rearrangement links TRBV5-8 to TRBJ2-1; D is possibly TRBD2 (6 bases). The CDR3 runs 15 residues. The V end lost 6 bases, the J end lost 2 bases, and 15 bases lay between the germline ends. From germline, CDR1 is SGHTS and CDR2 YDEGEE. The CDR3: CASTTSRGTYNEQFF. The CDR3 DNA follows: TGTGCCAGCACCACGTCGCGGGGAACCTACAATGAGCAGTTCTTC.

This clone was counted between two and nine times. This chain joins TRBV5-8 and TRBJ2-1, with 7 bases identical to TRBD1. With 7 bases clipped from V and 4 bases from J, the junction kept 8 bases outside the gene matches. The germline gives CDR1 SGHTS, CDR2 YDEGEE. CDR3 length: 14 amino acids. The CDR3 DNA reads as TGTGCCAGCGAGTCCCTACAGGGGTACAATGAGCAGTTCTTC. Translating gives CASESLQGYNEQFF.

The chain recombines TRBV7-6 with TRBJ2-1; 8 nucleotides agree with TRBD2. Germline CDR1 is SGHVS and CDR2 is FNYEAQ. The trim removed 1 base at V and 3 bases at J, leaving 5 bases unmatched. This CDR3 contains 16 residues. CDR3 nucleotide sequence: TGTGCCAGCAGCTTAGGTAGCGGGGACTTCTACAATGAGCAGTTCTTC. Protein product: CASSLGSGDFYNEQFF.

The sample holds a few counts of this clone. The chain links TRBV4-1 to TRBJ2-6; 11 bases align to TRBD2. Trimming at V came to 4 bases and at J to 1 base, leaving 15 bases not matched to a gene. From germline, CDR1 is MGHRA and CDR2 YSYEKL. The CDR3 extends over 21 amino acids. This CDR3 is CASSPDRDRASGGSGANVLTF. CDR3 nucleotide sequence: TGCGCCAGCAGCCCGGACAGGGATCGGGCTAGCGGGGGGTCTGGGGCCAACGTCCTGACTTTC.

The genes are TRBV4-3 and TRBJ2-1, with TRBD2 matching 8 bases. The germline V gene encodes CDR1 LGHNA and CDR2 YSLEER. The trim removed 0 bases at V and 8 bases at J, leaving 12 bases unmatched. The CDR3 contains 17 residues. The CDR3 DNA follows: TGCGCCAGCAGCCAAGACCCACTTGGGACTAGAAAGGATGAGCAGTTCTTC. Protein: CASSQDPLGTRKDEQFF.

This clone came up once. The chain links TRBV18 to TRBJ2-1; 7 positions agree with TRBD1. CDR3 size: 17 residues. CDR1 is KGHSH, CDR2 LQKENI, per germline. The V gene end was trimmed by 3 bases and the J gene end by 0 bases; junction bases not matched to a gene: 8. The CDR3 region is CASSPQDRELSYNEQFF. The CDR3 nucleotides are TGTGCCAGCTCACCGCAAGACAGGGAACTCTCCTACAATGAGCAGTTCTTC. Full variable domain (rest looked up from reference TRBV18 and TRBJ2-1): NAGVMQNPRHLVRRRGQEARLRCSPMKGHSHVYWYRQLPEEGLKFMVYLQKENIIDESGMPKERFSAEFPKEGPSILRIQQVVRGDSAAYFCASSPQDRELSYNEQFFGPGTRLTVL.

The J gene is TRBJ2-7, the V gene TRBV6-5; TRBD2 is a possible D gene (5 bases). The V end was cut by 6 bases, the J end by 2 bases, with 14 bases between. From germline, CDR1 is MNHEY and CDR2 SVGAGI. The CDR3 sequence is 14 residues long. For the CDR3, the DNA is TGTGCCAGCAGGGACTCCTCCCCCGCCTACGAGCAGTACTTC. Translation: CASRDSSPAYEQYF.

The chain employs TRBV9 and TRBJ1-5, with D tentatively TRBD1 (5 bases). Germline assignment: CDR1 SGDLS and CDR2 YYNGEE. There are 15 residues in the CDR3. V lost 3 bases and J 2 bases, leaving 12 bases between the germline ends. The DNA for the CDR3 is TGTGCCAGCAGCGCAGATGGGGGGGGCAATCAGCCCCAGCATTTT. Translating gives CASSADGGGNQPQHF.

Sample share makes this clone medium-sized (0.01 to 0.1%). V and J are TRBV9 and TRBJ2-7; a possible D gene is TRBD2 (5 bases). The CDR3 is made up of 14 amino acids. Germline values: CDR1 SGDLS, CDR2 YYNGEE. V dropped 0 bases and J dropped 6 bases, with 13 bases sitting between them. CDR3 sequence reads: CASSVGVGRGEQYF. The CDR3 DNA sequence: TGTGCCAGCAGCGTAGGGGTGGGGAGAGGCGAGCAGTACTTC.

This clone has a handful of counts. V gene TRBV5-1 combines with J gene TRBJ2-3, with D possibly being TRBD2 (5 bases). V gave up 4 bases and J gave up 0 bases, with 12 bases separating them. Germline CDR1 SGHRS, CDR2 YFSETQ. CDR3 length equals 15 residues. The CDR3 is CASSPKRGSTDTQYF. CDR3 nucleotides: TGCGCCAGCAGCCCAAAACGAGGGAGCACAGATACGCAGTATTTT.

The rearrangement joins TRBV7-9 to TRBJ1-1, with 7 bases fitting TRBD1. Germline CDR1 reads SEHNR; CDR2 reads FQNEAQ (reference sequence). V shed 4 bases, J shed 1 base, and the junction held 12 bases outside the gene matches. The CDR3 runs 17 residues. The DNA of the CDR3 is TGTGCCAGCAGCTCCCACCCACTAACAGGGGAGAACACTGAAGCTTTCTTT. Protein sequence: CASSSHPLTGENTEAFF.

The CDR3 reads CASSNTGFGNIQYF. CDR3 sequence (DNA): TGTGCCAGCAGCAATACAGGGTTTGGAAACATTCAGTACTTC. V is TRBV2 and J is TRBJ2-4; TRBD1 might be the D (6 bases). The V end was cut by 6 bases, the J end by 6 bases, with 15 bases between. The CDR3 is made up of 14 amino acids. Germline loops: CDR1 SNHLY, CDR2 FYNNEI.